One and the same sample provided the 2 T cell receptor beta chains below, sequenced in a study of T cells in Graves' hyperthyroidism and ophthalmopathy. The source material, RNA transcripts, was used to amplify TCR beta CDR3 regions. RT-PCR in the first round (using the HTBI primer set) targeted the TCR CDR3. One entry per CDR3 protein results from TCRdb running MiXCR on the multiplex PCR reads. Among more than 75,000 distinct CDR3 sequences listed, about 51% were seen once. The material sequenced was blood. The source of these receptors is a woman in her 40s with Graves' hyperthyroidism.

V usage is TRBV5-1 and J usage is TRBJ1-2, with D perhaps matching TRBD1 (6 bases). Germline V gene sequence: CDR1 SGHRS, CDR2 YFSETQ. This CDR3 has 12 amino acids. Trimming took off 10 bases at V and 8 bases at J, with 18 bases between the two ends. The CDR3 coding sequence is TGCGCCCGCGGCTTCGGGGGGCAGGGCTACACCTTC. Protein product: CARGFGGQGYTF.

As for this clonotype: This may be a read error: a much more frequent sequence differs by one nucleotide. The chain links TRBV9 to TRBJ1-4; 7 positions agree with TRBD1. The ends lost 5 bases at V and 10 bases at J; junction bases unmatched: 14. The CDR3 consists of 15 residues. Germline CDR1 SGDLS, CDR2 YYNGEE. The CDR3 loop is CASRPATGWDGKLFF. The CDR3 DNA reads TGTGCCAGCAGACCCGCGACAGGGTGGGATGGAAAACTGTTTTTT.